Presented here are 11 T cell receptor beta chains from one specimen sequenced in a study of regulatory T cells in long-lasting Graves disease. Time point: persistent/refractory GD, antithyroid drugs over 5 years with positive TRAb. TCR sequences were obtained from RNA taken from PBMCs. Construction of TCR beta libraries relied on iRepertoire HTBI primers and on Arm-PCR targeting CDR3 regions. TCRdb reprocessed the multiplex PCR reads via MiXCR and lists one record per CDR3 protein. The sample yields about 310,000 distinct CDR3 sequences, around 20% seen once. The specimen comprised peripheral blood mononuclear cells (PBMCs), sampled when the disease was refractory, from a patient treated with antithyroid drugs. These receptors came from a female donor with Graves disease.

V gene TRBV6-1 combines with J gene TRBJ1-6; possibly TRBD1 for D (6 bases). CDR3 length: 14 residues. Per the germline V gene, CDR1 is MNHNS and CDR2 is SASEGT. The ends were cut back, 2 bases at V and 10 bases at J, with 12 bases in the middle. The CDR3 region has the DNA TGTGCCAGCAGTGAACTCAGGCAGGGGTCACCCCTCCACTTT. It translates to CASSELRQGSPLHF.

This clonotype came up many times. The chain joins TRBV6-5 to TRBJ1-2; D is perhaps TRBD1 (5 bases). V shed 3 bases and J shed 6 bases, with 11 bases lying between them. Germline CDR1 reads MNHEY; CDR2 reads SVGAGI. This CDR3 contains 13 residues. CDR3 nucleotide sequence: TGTGCCAGCAGTTATTCAGGGACGGATGGCTACACCTTC. The encoded protein is CASSYSGTDGYTF.

The chain recombines TRBV7-2 with TRBJ2-3; D is unclear. V was clipped by 3 bases and J by 0 bases, with 7 bases between them. The CDR3 is made up of 14 amino acids. Per the germline V gene, CDR1 is SGHTA and CDR2 is FQGNSA. The CDR3 DNA is TGTGCCAGCAGCTTTGCGGAAAGCACAGATACGCAGTATTTT. This encodes CASSFAESTDTQYF.

The chain recombines TRBV6-1 with TRBJ1-5, with no clear D. The CDR3 spans 12 residues. Per germline, CDR1 MNHNS and CDR2 SASEGT. Trimming shortened V by 1 base and J by 8 bases, and 6 bases separated the two germline ends. The CDR3 reads CASSEGNEPQHF. DNA of the CDR3: TGTGCCAGCAGTGAAGGGAATGAGCCCCAGCATTTT.

In regard to this clonotype: It may be a read error: a sequence one base away is much more abundant. The chain's CDR3 is CATSSGGGSSGASVLTF. The CDR3 coding sequence is TGTGCCACCAGTTCAGGGGGGGGCAGCTCTGGGGCCAGCGTCCTGACTTTC. The rearrangement uses TRBV24-1 and TRBJ2-6; D is perhaps TRBD1 or TRBD2 (7 bases each). Looked up from germline, CDR1 is KGHDR and CDR2 is SFDVKD. The CDR3 has 17 amino acids.

This clonotype appeared a few times. This sequence joins TRBV7-2 and TRBJ1-5, with 9 bases that match TRBD1. Germline CDR1 is SGHTA and CDR2 is FQGNSA. Trimming cost V 3 bases and J 3 bases; bases outside gene matches: 12. The CDR3 consists of 18 residues. The CDR3: CASSFFSSGQGSNQPQHF. The CDR3 bases are TGTGCCAGCAGCTTTTTTTCTTCCGGACAGGGGTCCAATCAGCCCCAGCATTTT.

This clonotype occurred many times. The chain has TRBV27 and TRBJ1-1; D may be TRBD1 (6 bases). Germline CDR1 reads MNHEY; CDR2 reads SMNVEV (reference sequence). V shed 5 bases and J shed 7 bases, with 14 bases lying between them. The CDR3 sequence is 13 residues long. The CDR3 coding sequence is TGTGCCAGCAGTCCACAGGGCTTACTTGAAGCTTTCTTT. Translated: CASSPQGLLEAFF.

The chain uses TRBV15 and TRBJ2-2; TRBD1 is a possible D gene (6 bases). Germline values: CDR1 LNHNV, CDR2 YYDKDF (reference sequence). V was trimmed by 2 bases and J by 6 bases, leaving 16 bases between them. CDR3 length equals 16 residues. The CDR3 sequence is CATSRRTGQDSGELFF. CDR3 DNA: TGTGCCACCAGCAGACGAACAGGGCAGGATTCCGGGGAGCTGTTTTTT.

The V and J genes are TRBV5-1 and TRBJ2-3, with D uncertain. CDR3 length: 14 residues. Germline V lookup: CDR1 SGHRS, CDR2 YFSETQ. Trimming removed 4 bases at V and 0 bases at J, with 9 bases between. In DNA form, the CDR3 reads TGCGCCAGCAGCCAGCAATCTAGCACAGATACGCAGTATTTT. Amino acid sequence: CASSQQSSTDTQYF.

The rearrangement uses TRBV5-6 and TRBJ1-1; no reliable D call. V lost 2 bases and J lost 0, with 17 bases in between. This CDR3 has 17 amino acids. Germline values: CDR1 SGHDT, CDR2 YYEEEE. The CDR3 coding sequence is TGTGCCAGCAGCTTTTTTCTTGGGCTAGGCATGAACACTGAAGCTTTCTTT. Its protein is CASSFFLGLGMNTEAFF.

A word on this clonotype: This may arise from a read error, as a much more abundant clone is one base away. The CDR3 is CASSLTGAGDQPQHF. Written as DNA, the CDR3 is TGTGCCAGCAGTTTAACCGGCGCTGGGGATCAGCCCCAGCATTTT. V gene TRBV28 combines with J gene TRBJ1-5, with no clear D. V was trimmed by 2 bases and J by 5 bases, leaving 13 bases between them. This CDR3 spans 15 amino acids. CDR1 and CDR2 from the germline V gene are MDHEN and SYDVKM.